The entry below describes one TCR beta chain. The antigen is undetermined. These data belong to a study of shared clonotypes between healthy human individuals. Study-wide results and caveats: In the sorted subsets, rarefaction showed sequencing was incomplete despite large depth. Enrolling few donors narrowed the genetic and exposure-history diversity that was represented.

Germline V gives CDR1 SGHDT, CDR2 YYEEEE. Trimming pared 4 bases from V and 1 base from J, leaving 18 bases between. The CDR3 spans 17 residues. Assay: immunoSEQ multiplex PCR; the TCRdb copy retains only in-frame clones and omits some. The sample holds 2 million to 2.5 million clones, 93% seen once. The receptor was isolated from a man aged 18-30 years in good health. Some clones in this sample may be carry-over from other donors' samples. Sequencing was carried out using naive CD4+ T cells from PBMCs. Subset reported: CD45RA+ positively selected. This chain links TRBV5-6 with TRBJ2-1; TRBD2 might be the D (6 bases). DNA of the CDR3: TGTGCCAGCAGCCTTATTGGGGGGTCCCGATCCTACAATGAGCAGTTCTTC. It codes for CASSLIGGSRSYNEQFF.